This TCR beta chain comes out of a study of sequential checkpoint blockade in melanoma. As for the study in general: TCRβ was sequenced from DNA of 91 pretreatment tumors.

Libraries were prepared by immunoSEQ multiplex PCR; TCRdb keeps only in-frame clonotypes and omits some of them. The sample holds 15,000 to 20,000 clones, around 70% seen once. Regarding treatment: randomized to nivolumab then ipilimumab (arm A) or the reverse (arm B). Patients had received no earlier DNA-damaging chemotherapy. The sample consisted of tumor tissue (inferred from file names), taken from a patient given nivolumab and ipilimumab in sequence. The TCR comes from a human donor with melanoma.

DNA for the CDR3: TGTGCCAGCAGCTACGGAGGGACAGGGGGGACCCAGTACTTC. This gives the protein CASSYGGTGGTQYF. This chain links TRBV7-4 with TRBJ2-5; 11 nucleotides align to TRBD1. J lost 7 bases, V lost 4 bases, and 5 bases had no gene match. The germline gives CDR1 SGHVT, CDR2 SQSDAQ. The CDR3 sequence is 14 residues long.